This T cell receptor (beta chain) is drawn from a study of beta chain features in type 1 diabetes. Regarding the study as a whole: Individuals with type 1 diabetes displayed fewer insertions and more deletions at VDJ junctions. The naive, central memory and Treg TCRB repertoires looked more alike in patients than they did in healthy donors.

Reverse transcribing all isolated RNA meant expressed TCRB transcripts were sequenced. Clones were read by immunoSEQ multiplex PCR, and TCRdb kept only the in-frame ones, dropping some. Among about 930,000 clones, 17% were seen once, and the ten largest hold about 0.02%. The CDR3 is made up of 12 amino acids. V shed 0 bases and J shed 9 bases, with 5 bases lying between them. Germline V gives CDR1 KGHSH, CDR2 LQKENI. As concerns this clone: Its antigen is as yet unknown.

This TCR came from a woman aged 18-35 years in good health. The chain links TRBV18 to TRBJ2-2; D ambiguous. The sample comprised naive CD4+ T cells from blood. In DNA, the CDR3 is TGTGCCAGCTCACCACCGACCTGGGAGCTGTTTTTT. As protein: CASSPPTWELFF.